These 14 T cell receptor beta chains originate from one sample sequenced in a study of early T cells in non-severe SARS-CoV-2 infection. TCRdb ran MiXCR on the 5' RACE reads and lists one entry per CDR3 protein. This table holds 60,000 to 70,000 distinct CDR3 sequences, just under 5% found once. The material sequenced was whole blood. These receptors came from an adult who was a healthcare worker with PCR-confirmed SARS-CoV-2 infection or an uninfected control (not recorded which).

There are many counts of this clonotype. The CDR3 region is CASSPSTDTQYF. The CDR3 nucleotides read TGTGCCAGCAGCCCTAGCACAGATACGCAGTATTTT. The rearrangement uses TRBV7-9 and TRBJ2-3; no firm D call. CDR1 is SEHNR, CDR2 FQNEAQ, per germline (reference sequence). Trimming left V 5 bases short and J 0 bases short, with 3 bases between. This CDR3 spans 12 amino acids.

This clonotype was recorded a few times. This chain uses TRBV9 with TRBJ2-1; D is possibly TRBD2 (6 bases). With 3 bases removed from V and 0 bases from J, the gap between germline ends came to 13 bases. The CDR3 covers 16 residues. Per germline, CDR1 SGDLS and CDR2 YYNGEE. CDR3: CASSDNSGGSYNEQFF. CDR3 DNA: TGTGCCAGCAGCGATAATAGCGGAGGCTCCTACAATGAGCAGTTCTTC.

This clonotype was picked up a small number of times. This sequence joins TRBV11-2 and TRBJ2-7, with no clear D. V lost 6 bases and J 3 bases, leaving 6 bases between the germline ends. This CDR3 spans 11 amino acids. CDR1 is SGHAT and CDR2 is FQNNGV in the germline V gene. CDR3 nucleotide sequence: TGTGCCAGCAGTTACCACTACGAGCAGTACTTC. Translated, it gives CASSYHYEQYF. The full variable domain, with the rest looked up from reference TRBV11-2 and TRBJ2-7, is EAGVAQSPRYKIIEKRQSVAFWCNPISGHATLYWYQQILGQGPKLLIQFQNNGVVDDSQLPKDRFSAERLKGVDSTLKIQPAKLEDSAVYLCASSYHYEQYFGPGTRLTVT.

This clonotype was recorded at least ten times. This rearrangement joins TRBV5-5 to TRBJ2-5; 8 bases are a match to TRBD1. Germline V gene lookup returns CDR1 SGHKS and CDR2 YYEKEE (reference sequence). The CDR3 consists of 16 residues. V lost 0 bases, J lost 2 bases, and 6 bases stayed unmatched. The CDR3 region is CASSLVWTGRQETQYF. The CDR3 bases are TGTGCCAGCAGCTTGGTTTGGACAGGGCGGCAAGAGACCCAGTACTTC.

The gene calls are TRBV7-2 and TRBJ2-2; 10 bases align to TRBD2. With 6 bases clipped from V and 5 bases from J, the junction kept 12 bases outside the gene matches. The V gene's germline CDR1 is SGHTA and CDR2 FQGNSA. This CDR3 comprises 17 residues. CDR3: CASSKAGGPGRTGELFF. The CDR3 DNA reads TGTGCCAGCAGTAAAGCGGGAGGGCCCGGGAGAACCGGGGAGCTGTTTTTT.

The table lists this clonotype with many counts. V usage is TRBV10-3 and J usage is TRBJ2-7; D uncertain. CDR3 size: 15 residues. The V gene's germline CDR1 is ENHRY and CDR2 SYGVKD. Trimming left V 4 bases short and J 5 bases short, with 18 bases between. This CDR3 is CAISGLGLGSDEQYF. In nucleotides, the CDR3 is TGTGCCATCAGTGGTCTGGGTTTGGGATCGGACGAGCAGTACTTC.

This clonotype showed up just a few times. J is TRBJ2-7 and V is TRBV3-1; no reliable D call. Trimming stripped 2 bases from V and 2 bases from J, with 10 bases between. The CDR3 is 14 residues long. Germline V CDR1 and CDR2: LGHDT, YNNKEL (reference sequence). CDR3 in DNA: TGTGCCAGCAGCCAAAGAGTTGGAACCTACGAGCAGTACTTC. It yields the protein CASSQRVGTYEQYF.

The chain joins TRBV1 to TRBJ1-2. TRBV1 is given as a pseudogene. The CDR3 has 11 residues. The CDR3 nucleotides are TGCACCAGCAGGCTAGGGAGAAGCTACACCTTC. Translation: CTSRLGRSYTF.

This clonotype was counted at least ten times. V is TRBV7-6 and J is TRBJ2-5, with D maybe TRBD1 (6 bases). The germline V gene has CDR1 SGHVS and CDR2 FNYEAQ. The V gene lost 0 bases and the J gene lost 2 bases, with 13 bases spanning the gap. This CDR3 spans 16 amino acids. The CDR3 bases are TGTGCCAGCAGCTTAGCCGAGGGGGATTTTCAAGAGACCCAGTACTTC. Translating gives CASSLAEGDFQETQYF.

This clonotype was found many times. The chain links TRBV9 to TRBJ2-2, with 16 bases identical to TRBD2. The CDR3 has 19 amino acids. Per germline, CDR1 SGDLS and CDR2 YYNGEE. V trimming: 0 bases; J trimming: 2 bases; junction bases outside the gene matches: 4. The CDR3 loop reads CASSVVGLAGGPNTGELFF. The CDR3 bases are TGTGCCAGCAGCGTAGTGGGACTAGCGGGAGGGCCCAACACCGGGGAGCTGTTTTTT.

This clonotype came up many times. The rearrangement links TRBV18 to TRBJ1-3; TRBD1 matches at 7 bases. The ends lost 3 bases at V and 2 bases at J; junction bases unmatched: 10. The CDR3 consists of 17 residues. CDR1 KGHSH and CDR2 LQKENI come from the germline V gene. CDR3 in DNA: TGTGCCAGCTCACCGGCCGGGACAGTAACCGCTGGAAACACCATATATTTT. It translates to CASSPAGTVTAGNTIYF.

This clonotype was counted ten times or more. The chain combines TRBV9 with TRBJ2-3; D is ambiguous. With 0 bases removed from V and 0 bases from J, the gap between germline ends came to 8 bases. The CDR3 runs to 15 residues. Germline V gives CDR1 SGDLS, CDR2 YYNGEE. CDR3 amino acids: CASSVDVSSTDTQYF. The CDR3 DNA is TGTGCCAGCAGCGTAGATGTCAGTAGCACAGATACGCAGTATTTT.

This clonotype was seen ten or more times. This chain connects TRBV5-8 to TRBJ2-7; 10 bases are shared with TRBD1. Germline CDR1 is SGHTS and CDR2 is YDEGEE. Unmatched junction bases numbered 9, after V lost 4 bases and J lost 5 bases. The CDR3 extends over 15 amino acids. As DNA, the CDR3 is TGTGCCAGCAGCCCCTTGGGACAGGGGATGGACGAGCAGTACTTC. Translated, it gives CASSPLGQGMDEQYF.

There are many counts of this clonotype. CDR3 DNA: TGTGCCAGCAGTCGGCGGACTAGCGGGGACACAGATACGCAGTATTTT. Its translation is CASSRRTSGDTDTQYF. V is TRBV6-5 and J is TRBJ2-3; 12 bases are a match to TRBD2. Losses at the gene ends were 5 bases for V and 2 bases for J; bases not matched to a gene: 5. The CDR3 runs 16 residues. The germline V gene has CDR1 MNHEY and CDR2 SVGAGI.